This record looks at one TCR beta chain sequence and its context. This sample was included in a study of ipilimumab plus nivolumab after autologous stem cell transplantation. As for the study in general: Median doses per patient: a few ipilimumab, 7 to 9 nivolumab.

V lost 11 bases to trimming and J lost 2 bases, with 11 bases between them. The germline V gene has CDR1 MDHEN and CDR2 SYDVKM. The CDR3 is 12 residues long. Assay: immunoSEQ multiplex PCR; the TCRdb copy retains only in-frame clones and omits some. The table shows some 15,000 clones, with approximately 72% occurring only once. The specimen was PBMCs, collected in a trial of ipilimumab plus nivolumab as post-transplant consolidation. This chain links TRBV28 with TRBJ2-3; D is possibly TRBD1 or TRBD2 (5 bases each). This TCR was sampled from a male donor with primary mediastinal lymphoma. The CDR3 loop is CAGRGPTDTQYF. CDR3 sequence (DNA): TGTGCCGGCCGGGGCCCCACAGATACGCAGTATTTT.